This TCR beta chain was sequenced during a study of OX40 agonist ivuxolimab in advanced cancers. General notes on the study: Ivuxolimab was an agonistic, fully human IgG2 monoclonal antibody directed against OX40 (CD134), a costimulatory receptor. Intravenous ivuxolimab was administered to patients every 2 weeks at six dose levels: 0.01, 0.1, 0.3, 1.5, 3 and 10 mg/kg. Among the approximately 54 dose-escalation patients, approximately 20 had hepatocellular carcinoma, approximately 15 melanoma, 9 renal cell carcinoma and 9 head and neck cancer. In the dose-escalation cohort, around four fifths of patients were male, and the mean age was around 60 years, with a range of about 23 to 85. Prior anti-PD-1, anti-PD-L1 or anti-CTLA-4 therapy was permitted, and checkpoint inhibitors had been received by approximately 39% of dose-escalation patients. Partial responses occurred in three dose-escalation patients: two with cutaneous melanoma and one with hepatocellular carcinoma. The point of sequencing TCRbeta in the periphery was to test whether ivuxolimab changed TCR sequence diversity and drove clonal T-cell expansion. The paper describes the monotherapy dose-escalation part (N of about 47 patients) of the phase I trial of ivuxolimab. Study-wide findings and limitations: Clonal expansion of both CD4+ and CD8+ blood T cells was observed from baseline to week 6 at doses 0.1 to 3.0 mg/kg. Which antigens the clonally expanded peripheral T cells were specific for was not determined. Low levels of normalized T-cell clonal expansion were also seen in some nonresponding patients. After ivuxolimab, expanded clones were on average more numerous among CD8+ T cells than among CD4+ T cells. In the 0.1-3.0 mg/kg groups, partial responders were among the patients with the lowest normalized peripheral clonal expansion, particularly in CD8+ T cells.

Concerning this clone itself: The antigen this receptor binds is unknown. No per-base quality is available; no much larger clone lies one base away.

Genomic DNA was isolated from the sorted cells so that the TCRbeta CDR3 region could be sequenced. TCRbeta CDR3 regions were sequenced using the immunoSEQ Assay. What TCRdb holds here is the immuneACCESS table cut down to in-frame rearrangements. Part of the clones is not present; checked against another copy, under half of the missing clones reflect an unresolved V gene, and the others are unexplained. Across this sample there are around 84,000 clones, with around nine tenths seen only once. Of the sample, about 0.2% is held by the ten largest clones. The V and J ends are trimmed by 5 bases and 2 bases, leaving 4 bases between them. CDR1 and CDR2 were assigned from the germline V gene as SGHTA and FQGTGA. Including cysteine and phenylalanine, the CDR3 has 11 amino acids. Left in the record is the CDR3 DNA by itself, 33 bases read in frame from the first base. The trial excluded patients who had a history of autoimmune disease or who were on systemic immunosuppression. Peripheral blood for TCR sequencing was drawn from every dose cohort at baseline, at cycle 4 day 1 and at cycle 7 day 1. The samples were taken from a phase I, first-in-human, multicenter, open-label dose-escalation trial of ivuxolimab. Adults with locally advanced or metastatic head and neck squamous cell, hepatocellular, melanoma or renal cell carcinoma were enrolled in the trial. Before TCR sequencing, CD4+ and CD8+ T cells were separately sorted from peripheral blood.

The sample here was CD4+ or CD8+ T cells sorted from blood, taken in a trial of the OX40 agonist ivuxolimab. The sequence is built from TRBV7-3 and TRBJ2-7; the D gene cannot be named for sure. The TCR sequence derives from an adult with an advanced solid tumor such as melanoma, head and neck, liver or kidney cancer. The sequenced DNA is TGTGCCAGCAGCCAGCCCTACGAGCAGTACTTC. Its translation reads: CASSQPYEQYF.